Listed here are 3 T cell receptor beta chains from one sample, sequenced in a study of metastatic and nonmetastatic thyroid tumors (dated by TCRdb to the early 2020s). Libraries were prepared through PCR. Sequencing instrument: Illumina HiSeq 4000. Using fastp trimming at Q25 and MiXCR clonotype assembly, TCRdb reanalyzed the public sequencing data and kept in-frame beta chains. The sample profile shows approximately 4,200 clones; 30% to 35% of them were found once. The ten largest clonotypes hold 14% of the sample. No treatment had been received by any patient before thyroid surgery. The sample taken for sequencing was adjacent normal tissue. The receptors come from a female donor with papillary thyroid cancer or a benign thyroid nodule (not recorded which). Some clones in this sample may be carry-over from other donors' samples.

In this sample, this clone is large. V gene TRBV6-2 or TRBV6-3 combines with J gene TRBJ2-3; 13 bases map to TRBD2. The J segment lost 5 bases and the V segment lost 2 bases, leaving 1 base of the junction unmatched. Germline values: CDR1 MNHEY, CDR2 SVGEGT. The CDR3 runs to 15 residues. CDR3 nucleotides: TGTGCCAGCAGTTACGGGACTAGCGGGATAGATACGCAGTATTTT. Protein product: CASSYGTSGIDTQYF.

This clone was recorded a few times. One end of the junction is discordant with germline, which a read error may explain. The V gene is TRBV6-1, the J gene TRBJ1-2; a weak D match, TRBD1 (6 bases). The CDR3 spans 14 residues. Germline CDR1 MNHNS, CDR2 SASEGT. CDR3 protein: CASSGQRAIYGYSF. The CDR3 bases are TGTGCCAGCAGCGGACAGCGGGCTATCTATGGATACAGCTTC.

This sequence joins TRBV30 and TRBJ1-6; D is uncertain. CDR1 is GTSNPN and CDR2 is SVGIG in the germline V gene (reference sequence). V gave up 7 bases and J gave up 4 bases, with 14 bases separating them. The CDR3 loop spans 14 amino acids. This chain's CDR3 is CAYRYSDYNSPLHF. CDR3 nucleotides: TGTGCCTATCGATACAGCGATTATAATTCACCCCTCCACTTT.